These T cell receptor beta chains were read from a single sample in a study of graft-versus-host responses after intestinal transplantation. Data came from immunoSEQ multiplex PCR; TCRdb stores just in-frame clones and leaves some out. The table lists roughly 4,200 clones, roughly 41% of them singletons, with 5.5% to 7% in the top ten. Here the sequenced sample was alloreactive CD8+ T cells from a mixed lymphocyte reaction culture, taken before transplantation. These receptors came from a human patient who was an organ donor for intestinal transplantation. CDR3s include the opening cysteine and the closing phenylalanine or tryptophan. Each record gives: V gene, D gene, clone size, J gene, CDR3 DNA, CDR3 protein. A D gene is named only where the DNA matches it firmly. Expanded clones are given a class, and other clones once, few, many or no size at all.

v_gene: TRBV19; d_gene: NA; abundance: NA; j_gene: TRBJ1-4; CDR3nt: TGTGCCAGTACGTTTGCAACTAATGAAAAACTGTTTTTT; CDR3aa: CASTFATNEKLFF
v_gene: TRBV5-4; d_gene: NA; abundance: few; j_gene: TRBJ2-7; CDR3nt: TGTGCCAGCAGCTTGTCTTTCCCCTACGAGCAGTACTTC; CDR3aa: CASSLSFPYEQYF
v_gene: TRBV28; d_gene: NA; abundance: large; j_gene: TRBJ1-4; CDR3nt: TGTGCCACCGGAGTTTCGAATGAAAAACTGTTTTTT; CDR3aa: CATGVSNEKLFF
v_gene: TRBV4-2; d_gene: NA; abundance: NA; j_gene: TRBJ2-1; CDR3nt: TGTGCCAGCAGCCAAGACCTCTTCCTCTCTTCGAGCTCCTACAATGAGCAGTTCTTC; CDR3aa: CASSQDLFLSSSSYNEQFF
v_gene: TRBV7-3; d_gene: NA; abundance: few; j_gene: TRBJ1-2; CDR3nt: TGTGCCAGCAGCCCCTCGGTTTTCACTGGTTTGGTTGGCTACACCTTC; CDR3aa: CASSPSVFTGLVGYTF
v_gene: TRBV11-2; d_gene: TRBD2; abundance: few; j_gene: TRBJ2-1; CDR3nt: TGTGCCAGCAGCTTAGGGGGGGTAGCGGGATGGGTTGAGCAGTTCTTC; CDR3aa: CASSLGGVAGWVEQFF
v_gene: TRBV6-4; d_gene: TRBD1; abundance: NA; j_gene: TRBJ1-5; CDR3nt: TGTGCCAGCAGGGACGACAGGGTTTCCAGCAATCAGCCCCAGCATTTT; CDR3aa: CASRDDRVSSNQPQHF
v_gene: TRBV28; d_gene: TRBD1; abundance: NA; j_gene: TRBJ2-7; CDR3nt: TGTGCCAGCATCCTCGGACAGGGTGCCTACGAGCAGTACTTC; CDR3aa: CASILGQGAYEQYF
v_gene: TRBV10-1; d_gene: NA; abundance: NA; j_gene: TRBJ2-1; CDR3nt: TGCGCCAGCAGTGACAGCGCTGACTACAATGAGCAGTTCTTC; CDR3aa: CASSDSADYNEQFF
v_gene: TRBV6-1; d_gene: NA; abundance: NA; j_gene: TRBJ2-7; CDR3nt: TGTGCCCGAAACAGGGCAGGGACCTACGAGCAGTACTTC; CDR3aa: CARNRAGTYEQYF
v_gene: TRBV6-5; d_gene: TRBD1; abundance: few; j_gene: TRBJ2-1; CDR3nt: TGTGCCAGCAGCCCCGGACAGGGGGCGGTGAATGAGCAGTTCTTC; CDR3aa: CASSPGQGAVNEQFF
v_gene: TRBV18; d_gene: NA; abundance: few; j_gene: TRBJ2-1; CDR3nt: TGTGCCAGCTCACCAGCCCATGGGCCCTACAATGAGCAGTTCTTC; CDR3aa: CASSPAHGPYNEQFF
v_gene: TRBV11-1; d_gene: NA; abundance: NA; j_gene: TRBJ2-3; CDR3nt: TGTGCCAGCAGCTGGGTCCGGGATTCGAACACAGATACGCAGTATTTT; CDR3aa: CASSWVRDSNTDTQYF
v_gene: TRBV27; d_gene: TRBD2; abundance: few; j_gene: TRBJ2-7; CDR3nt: TGTGCCAGCAGCGGACTAGCGAGCGAGCAGTACTTC; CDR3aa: CASSGLASEQYF
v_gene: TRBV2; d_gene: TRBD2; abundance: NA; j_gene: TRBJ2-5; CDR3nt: TGTGCCAGCAGTGAACCCGGACTAGCGGGTCAATTCCAAGAGACCCAGTACTTC; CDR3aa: CASSEPGLAGQFQETQYF
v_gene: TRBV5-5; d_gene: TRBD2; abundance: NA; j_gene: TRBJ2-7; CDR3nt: TGTGCCAGCAGCTCGCCCCCGGGACTAGTCTCCGAGCAGTACTTC; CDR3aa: CASSSPPGLVSEQYF
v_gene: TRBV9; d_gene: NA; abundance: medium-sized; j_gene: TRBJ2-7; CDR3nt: TGTGCCAGCAGCGCTGGTGCAGTGGCCTTGGAGCAGTACTTC; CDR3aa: CASSAGAVALEQYF
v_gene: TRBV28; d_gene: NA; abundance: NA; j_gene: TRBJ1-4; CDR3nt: TGTGCCAGCAGTTTACGGGCAGGGGATAATGAAAAACTGTTTTTT; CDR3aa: CASSLRAGDNEKLFF
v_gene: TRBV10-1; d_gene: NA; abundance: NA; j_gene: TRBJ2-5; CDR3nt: TGCGCCAGCAGTGTCCGGCGTCGAGGAGAGACCCAGTACTTC; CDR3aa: CASSVRRRGETQYF
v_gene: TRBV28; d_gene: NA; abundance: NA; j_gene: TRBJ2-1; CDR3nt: TGTGCCAGCAGGTGGACAGCTAGAACCTACAATGAGCAGTTCTTC; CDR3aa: CASRWTARTYNEQFF
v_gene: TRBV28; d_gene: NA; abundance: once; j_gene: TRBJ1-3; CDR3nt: TGTGCCAGCAGCCCAGGAGGTGCTGGAAACACCATATATTTT; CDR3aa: CASSPGGAGNTIYF
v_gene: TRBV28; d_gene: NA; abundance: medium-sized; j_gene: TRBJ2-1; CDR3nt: TGTGCCAGCAGTTTAGACTCCAGTAGGAACGATGAGCAGTTCTTC; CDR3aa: CASSLDSSRNDEQFF
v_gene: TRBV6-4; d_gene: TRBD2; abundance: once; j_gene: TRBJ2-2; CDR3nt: TGTGCCAGCAGTTACCAGGGACTAGCGGGAGAATCCGGGGAGCTGTTTTTT; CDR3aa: CASSYQGLAGESGELFF
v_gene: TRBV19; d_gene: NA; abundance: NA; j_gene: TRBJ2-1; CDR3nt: TGTGCCAGTAGTATTAGTTCTGGGGGGTCCTACAATGAGCAGTTCTTC; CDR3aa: CASSISSGGSYNEQFF
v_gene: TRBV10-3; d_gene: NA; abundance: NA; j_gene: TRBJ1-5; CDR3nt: TGTGCCATCAGTGAGTCCGTTGGCGGTCCCAATCAGCCCCAGCATTTT; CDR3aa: CAISESVGGPNQPQHF
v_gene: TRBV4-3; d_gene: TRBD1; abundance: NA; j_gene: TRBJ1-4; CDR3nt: TGCGCCAGCAGCCCGATGGTAGTGACAGGGGGCTGGTCTGTTGTCGGAAAACTGTTTTTT; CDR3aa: CASSPMVVTGGWSVVGKLFF
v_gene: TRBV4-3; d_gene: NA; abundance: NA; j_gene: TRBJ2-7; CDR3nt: TGCGCCAGCAGCCAAGGGTTACTCTACGAGCAGTACTTC; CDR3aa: CASSQGLLYEQYF
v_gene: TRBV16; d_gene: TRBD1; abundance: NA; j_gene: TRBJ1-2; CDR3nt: TGTGCCAGCAGCCACCTTTACCACAGGGGGCCGGAAGGCTACACCTTC; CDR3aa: CASSHLYHRGPEGYTF
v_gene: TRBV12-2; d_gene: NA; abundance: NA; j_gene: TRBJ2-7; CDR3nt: TGTGCAAGTCCCCCGGAGATAGCGGGAGACGAGCAGTACTTC; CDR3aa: CASPPEIAGDEQYF
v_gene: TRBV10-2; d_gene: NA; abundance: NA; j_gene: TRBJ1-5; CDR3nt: TGCGCCAGCCTAGCAGAGCCCCAGCATTTT; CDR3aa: CASLAEPQHF
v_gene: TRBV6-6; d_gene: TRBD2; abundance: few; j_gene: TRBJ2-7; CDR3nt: TGTGCCGGACGGGAGGGTGGGGAGCAGTACTTC; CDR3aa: CAGREGGEQYF
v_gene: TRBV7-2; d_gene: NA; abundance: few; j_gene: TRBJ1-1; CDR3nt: TGTGCCAGCAGCCCCTTCCTCCGGAGGTTAAAAAAAGCTTTCTTT; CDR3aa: CASSPFLRRLKKAFF
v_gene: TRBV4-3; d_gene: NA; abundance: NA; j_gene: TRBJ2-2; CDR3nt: TGCGCCAGCAGCCAAGATAGGGCAGGGGACCTTACCGGGGAGCTGTTTTTT; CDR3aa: CASSQDRAGDLTGELFF
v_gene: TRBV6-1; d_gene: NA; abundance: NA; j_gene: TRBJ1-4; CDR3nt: TGTGCCAGCACAGGGGAAGGAAAACTGTTTTTT; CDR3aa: CASTGEGKLFF
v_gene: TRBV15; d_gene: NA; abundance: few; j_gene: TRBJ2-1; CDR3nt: TGTGCCACCAGCAGAGACGATGCGGAGTGGAATGAGCAGTTCTTC; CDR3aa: CATSRDDAEWNEQFF
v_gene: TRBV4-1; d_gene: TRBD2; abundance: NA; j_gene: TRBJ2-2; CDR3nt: TGCGCCAGCAGTCAAAACGGGAGGGCCACCGGGGAGCTGTTTTTT; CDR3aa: CASSQNGRATGELFF
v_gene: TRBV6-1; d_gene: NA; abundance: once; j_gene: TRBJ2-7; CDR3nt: TGTGCCAGCAGCACCGGGACTTCCTACGAGCAGTACTTC; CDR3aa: CASSTGTSYEQYF
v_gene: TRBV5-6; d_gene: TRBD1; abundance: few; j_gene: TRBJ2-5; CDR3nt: TGTGCCAGCAGCTTGGGAGGGACAGGGCAAGAGACCCAGTACTTC; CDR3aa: CASSLGGTGQETQYF
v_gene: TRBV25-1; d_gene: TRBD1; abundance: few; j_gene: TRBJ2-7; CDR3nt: TGTGCCAGCAGTGAATCGGGGGACAGGGTTCCCGACTACGAGCAGTACTTC; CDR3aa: CASSESGDRVPDYEQYF
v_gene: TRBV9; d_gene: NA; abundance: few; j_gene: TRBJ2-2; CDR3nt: TGTGCCAGCAGCGTAGGACTAAACACCGGGGAGCTGTTTTTT; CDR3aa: CASSVGLNTGELFF
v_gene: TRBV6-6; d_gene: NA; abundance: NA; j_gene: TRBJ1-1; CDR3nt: TGTGCCAGCAGCCCCGGAGCGGCTGAAGCTTTCTTT; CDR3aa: CASSPGAAEAFF
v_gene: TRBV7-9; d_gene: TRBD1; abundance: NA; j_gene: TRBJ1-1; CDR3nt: TGTGCCAGCAGCTTATCAGTACGACAGGGCGGCACTGAAGCTTTCTTT; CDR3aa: CASSLSVRQGGTEAFF
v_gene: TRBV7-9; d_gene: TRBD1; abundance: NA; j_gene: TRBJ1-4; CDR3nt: TGTGCCAGCAGCTCGTCGACAGGGGAAGAAAAACTGTTTTTT; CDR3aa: CASSSSTGEEKLFF
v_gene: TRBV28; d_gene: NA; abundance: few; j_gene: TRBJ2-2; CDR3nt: TGTGCCAGCAGTCCCAAAGGGTGGACAGCCCACGAGTCCGGGGAGCTGTTTTTT; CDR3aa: CASSPKGWTAHESGELFF
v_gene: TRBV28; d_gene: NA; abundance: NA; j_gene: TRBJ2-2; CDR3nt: TGTGCCAGCAGTGGGACAACGAACACCGGGGAGCTGTTTTTT; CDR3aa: CASSGTTNTGELFF
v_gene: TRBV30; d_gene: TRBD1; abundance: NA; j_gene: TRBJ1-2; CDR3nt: TGTGCCTGGTTCTTTCCGGGACAGGGGGCCGCTGGCTACACCTTC; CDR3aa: CAWFFPGQGAAGYTF
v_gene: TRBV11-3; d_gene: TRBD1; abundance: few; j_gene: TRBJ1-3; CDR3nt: TGTGCCAGCTACGGGGACAGGAGGAACACCATATATTTT; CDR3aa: CASYGDRRNTIYF
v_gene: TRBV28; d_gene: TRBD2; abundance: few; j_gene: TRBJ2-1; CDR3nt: TGTGCCAGCGGACTAGCGGATTACAATGAGCAGTTCTTC; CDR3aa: CASGLADYNEQFF
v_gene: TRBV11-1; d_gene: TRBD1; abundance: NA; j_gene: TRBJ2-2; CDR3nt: TGTGCCAGCAGCTTAGATCGGACAGGGGCCGGCGGGGAGCTGTTTTTT; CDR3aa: CASSLDRTGAGGELFF